A single sample is the source of the 18 T cell receptor beta chains below, sequenced in a study of cytotoxic CD8 clonotypes in ibrutinib-treated CLL. Profiling relied on immunoSEQ multiplex PCR, and the TCRdb table lists in-frame clones only, not all of them. The sample consists of over 100,000 clones, 70% to 90% of them appearing once. The material was PBMCs, obtained after 24 months of ibrutinib treatment. These TCRs come from a human donor with chronic lymphocytic leukemia.

The gene calls are TRBV5-1 and TRBJ2-1; D ambiguous. Trimming took 0 bases from V and 5 from J, leaving 9 bases between them. CDR1 is SGHRS and CDR2 is YFSETQ in the germline V gene. CDR3 size: 14 residues. CDR3 sequence reads: CASSLGHRDNEQFF. CDR3 nucleotides: TGCGCCAGCAGCTTGGGACACCGAGACAATGAGCAGTTCTTC.

V is TRBV21-1 and J is TRBJ2-1; TRBD2, the table's D call, lacks a check against the DNA. TRBV21-1 is designated a pseudogene. The CDR3 covers 15 residues. The CDR3, as DNA: TGTGCCAGCAGCCCCCAGACTAGCGGGTGGCATGAGCAGTTCTTC. It codes for CASSPQTSGWHEQFF.

The chain links TRBV19 to TRBJ2-7, with 11 bases aligning to TRBD1. CDR3 length: 17 residues. V was pared by 5 bases and J by 2 bases, with 11 bases of the junction left unmatched. Germline-derived CDR1 and CDR2 are LNHDA and SQIVND (reference sequence). In DNA form, the CDR3 reads TGTGCCAGTAGTGCCTTACCCCCGGGACAGGGGGCCTACGAGCAGTACTTC. It translates to CASSALPPGQGAYEQYF.

This chain joins TRBV28 and TRBJ1-5; a weak D match, TRBD1 (6 bases). The germline V and J ends were trimmed by 1 base and 9 bases, with 19 bases remaining between them. Germline assignment: CDR1 MDHEN and CDR2 SYDVKM. The CDR3 totals 16 residues. As DNA, the CDR3 is TGTGCCAGCAGTTTATTGACATTTAGGGGGAGCCGGCCCCAGCATTTT. It codes for CASSLLTFRGSRPQHF.

This sequence joins TRBV5-1 and TRBJ2-7; D possibly corresponds to TRBD2 (5 bases). CDR3 size: 13 residues. Germline CDR1 is SGHRS and CDR2 is YFSETQ. Deletions cut 9 bases from V and 7 bases from J, with 20 bases between. The CDR3: CATTEQSGWEQYF. CDR3 DNA: TGCGCCACCACGGAACAGTCGGGGTGGGAGCAGTACTTC.

The rearrangement uses TRBV6-4 and TRBJ1-2, with 7 positions matching TRBD1. CDR1 is MRHNA and CDR2 is SNTAGT in the germline V gene. The CDR3 is made up of 14 amino acids. With V trimmed by 9 bases and J by 3 bases, 10 bases remained unmatched. The CDR3 nucleotides are TGTGCCAGGACATACGACAGGGCCGACTATGGCTACACCTTC. Its translation is CARTYDRADYGYTF.

The J gene is TRBJ1-2, the V gene TRBV28; 7 nucleotides line up with TRBD1. With 5 bases clipped from V and 0 bases from J, the junction kept 12 bases outside the gene matches. In germline, CDR1 is MDHEN, CDR2 SYDVKM. The CDR3 is 17 residues long. The CDR3 reads CASSQNKGAPPNYGYTF. As DNA, the CDR3 is TGTGCCAGCAGTCAAAATAAGGGGGCGCCCCCTAACTATGGCTACACCTTC.

The chain links TRBV18 to TRBJ1-1; weak D call: TRBD1 (6 bases). Germline-derived CDR1 and CDR2 are KGHSH and LQKENI. Trimming shortened V by 7 bases and J by 1 base, and 13 bases separated the two germline ends. The CDR3 spans 14 residues. This chain's CDR3 is CASFPGAGNTEAFF. The DNA for the CDR3 is TGTGCCAGCTTCCCAGGGGCGGGGAACACTGAAGCTTTCTTT.

The chain has TRBV4-2 and TRBJ1-4, with 7 bases that match TRBD1. This CDR3 comprises 15 residues. Looked up from germline, CDR1 is LGHNA and CDR2 is YNFKEQ. Trimming at V came to 1 base and at J to 6 bases, leaving 5 bases not matched to a gene. CDR3 protein: CASSQGQGQYEKLFF. The CDR3 nucleotides read TGTGCCAGCAGCCAAGGTCAGGGACAGTATGAAAAACTGTTTTTT.

This chain connects TRBV21-1 to TRBJ2-7. TRBV21-1 is flagged as a pseudogene. CDR3 size: 16 residues. The CDR3 bases are TGTGCCAGCAGCAACCGCAGGGGAGGTAGCTCCTACGAGCAGTACTTC. It yields the protein CASSNRRGGSSYEQYF.

The chain combines TRBV18 with TRBJ1-5; TRBD1 matches at 7 bases. V lost 4 bases to trimming and J lost 6 bases; unmatched junction nucleotides: 6. Germline assignment: CDR1 KGHSH and CDR2 LQKENI. The CDR3 runs to 14 residues. The chain's CDR3 is CASSQGAEGQPQHF. In DNA, the CDR3 is TGTGCCAGCTCACAGGGGGCGGAGGGTCAGCCCCAGCATTTT. Looking up the rest from reference TRBV18 and TRBJ1-5 gives the full variable domain: NAGVMQNPRHLVRRRGQEARLRCSPMKGHSHVYWYRQLPEEGLKFMVYLQKENIIDESGMPKERFSAEFPKEGPSILRIQQVVRGDSAAYFCASSQGAEGQPQHFGDGTRLSIL.

The V call is TRBV18, the J call TRBJ1-2; unclear D gene. Germline V CDR1 and CDR2: KGHSH, LQKENI. Trimming left V 2 bases short and J 4 bases short, with 8 bases between. This CDR3 has 13 residues. CDR3 in amino acids: CASSPKLPYGYTF. The CDR3 DNA is TGTGCCAGCTCACCAAAACTTCCCTATGGCTACACCTTC. Looking up the rest from reference TRBV18 and TRBJ1-2 gives the full variable domain: NAGVMQNPRHLVRRRGQEARLRCSPMKGHSHVYWYRQLPEEGLKFMVYLQKENIIDESGMPKERFSAEFPKEGPSILRIQQVVRGDSAAYFCASSPKLPYGYTFGSGTRLTVV.

The chain has TRBV19 and TRBJ1-6; 7 bases fit TRBD1. This CDR3 has 15 amino acids. Per germline, CDR1 LNHDA and CDR2 SQIVND (reference sequence). J was trimmed by 13 bases and V by 9 bases; bases with no gene match: 18. DNA of the CDR3: TGTGCCAGCAGAAGACAGGGTTCACAAGTGGAGCCCCTCCACTTT. Protein: CASRRQGSQVEPLHF.

The chain joins TRBV28 to TRBJ1-3, with a tentative D call TRBD1 (5 bases). Germline V gene sequence: CDR1 MDHEN, CDR2 SYDVKM. The CDR3 is 15 amino acids. V was clipped by 8 bases and J by 4 bases, with 18 bases between them. The CDR3: CASALGGPGGNTIYF. The CDR3 region has the DNA TGTGCCAGCGCCCTCGGGGGTCCGGGGGGAAACACCATATATTTT.

The V and J genes are TRBV13 and TRBJ1-2; 12 nucleotides match TRBD1. The V gene end was trimmed by 5 bases and the J gene end by 7 bases; junction bases not matched to a gene: 8. Germline CDR1 reads PRHDT; CDR2 reads FYEKMQ (reference sequence). The CDR3 loop spans 15 amino acids. The CDR3 DNA is TGTGCCAGCAGCGAAGCCGGGACAGGGGGCGGTGGCTACACCTTC. This translates into CASSEAGTGGGGYTF.

This clone was picked up one time. The V and J genes are TRBV7-8 and TRBJ1-3; unclear D gene. Trimming took off 3 bases at V and 0 bases at J, with 6 bases between the two ends. This CDR3 region has 14 residues. Germline CDR1 SGHVS, CDR2 FQNEAQ. Here the CDR3 reads CASSFGLSGNTIYF. CDR3 sequence (DNA): TGTGCCAGCAGCTTTGGGCTCTCTGGAAACACCATATATTTT. Full variable domain (missing parts from reference TRBV7-8 and TRBJ1-3): GAGVSQSPRYKVAKRGQDVALRCDPISGHVSLFWYQQALGQGPEFLTYFQNEAQLDKSGLPSDRFFAERPEGSVSTLKIQRTQQEDSAVYLCASSFGLSGNTIYFGEGSWLTVV.

The V and J genes are TRBV6-1 and TRBJ2-7; D ambiguous. Trimming removed 6 bases from V and 3 bases from J, with 9 bases in between. The CDR3 runs to 12 residues. Per germline, CDR1 MNHNS and CDR2 SASEGT. Here the CDR3 reads CASSIEYYEQYF. The CDR3 region has the DNA TGTGCCAGCAGCATTGAATACTACGAGCAGTACTTC.

The chain recombines TRBV30 with TRBJ2-3, with a tentative D call TRBD2 (7 bases). With 8 bases removed from V and 3 bases from J, the gap between germline ends came to 18 bases. CDR3 size: 14 residues. Germline V lookup: CDR1 GTSNPN, CDR2 SVGIG (reference sequence). The CDR3: CARKGGQWTDTQYF. In DNA, the CDR3 is TGTGCCCGAAAGGGGGGGCAGTGGACAGATACGCAGTATTTT.